The source of this T cell receptor (beta chain) is a study of Ad26.COV2.S vaccination and SARS-CoV-2 variants. Germline trimming cut 6 bases from V and 10 bases from J; bases unmatched to any gene: 17. The germline V gene encodes CDR1 LNHDA and CDR2 SQIVND (reference sequence). The CDR3 contains 16 residues. TCRdb keeps only in-frame clones here, not all; method: immunoSEQ multiplex PCR. The data show about 94,000 clones, roughly 84% seen once. The source of this sequence is a human donor who had recovered from COVID-19. The chain employs TRBV19 and TRBJ1-4; 7 nucleotides match TRBD1. The material was peripheral blood, obtained after recovery from COVID-19. CDR3 sequence: CASSPLIGRGRRKLFF. CDR3 nucleotide sequence: TGTGCCAGTAGCCCCCTCATTGGGAGGGGGCGCAGAAAACTGTTTTTT.